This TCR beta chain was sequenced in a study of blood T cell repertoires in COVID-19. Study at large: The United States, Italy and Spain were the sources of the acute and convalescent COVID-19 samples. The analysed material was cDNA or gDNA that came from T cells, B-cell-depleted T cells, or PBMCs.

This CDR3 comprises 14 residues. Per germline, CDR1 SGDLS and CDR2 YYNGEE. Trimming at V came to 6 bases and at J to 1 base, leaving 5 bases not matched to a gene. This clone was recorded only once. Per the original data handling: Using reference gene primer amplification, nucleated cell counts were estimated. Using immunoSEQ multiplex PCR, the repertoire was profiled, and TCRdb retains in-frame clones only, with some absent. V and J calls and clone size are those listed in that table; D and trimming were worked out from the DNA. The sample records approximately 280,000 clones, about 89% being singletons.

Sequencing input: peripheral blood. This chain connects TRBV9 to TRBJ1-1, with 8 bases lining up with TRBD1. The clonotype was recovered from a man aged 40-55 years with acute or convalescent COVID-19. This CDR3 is CASTQTGANTEAFF. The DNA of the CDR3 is TGTGCCAGCACTCAGACAGGGGCGAACACTGAAGCTTTCTTT.